The T cell receptor (beta chain) described here comes from a study of blood T cell repertoires in COVID-19. In the study overall: The United States, Italy and Spain were the sources of the acute and convalescent COVID-19 samples.

This CDR3 region has 15 residues. The germline V gene has CDR1 KGHDR and CDR2 SFDVKD. Trimming shortened V by 6 bases and J by 4 bases, and 15 bases separated the two germline ends. Clones were sequenced by immunoSEQ multiplex PCR, and TCRdb holds only the in-frame ones, with some missing. This sample yields 120,000 to 150,000 clones, of which 87% are seen a single time; 0.9% to 0.95% belongs to the top ten. This clone came up a few times. The source of this sequence is a woman aged 45-60 years with acute or convalescent COVID-19. This chain uses TRBV24-1 with TRBJ1-5; D might be TRBD1 (6 bases). Sequencing used peripheral blood. The CDR3 region is CATSTGGQGNQPQHF. For the CDR3, the DNA is TGTGCCACCAGTACCGGCGGGCAGGGGAATCAGCCCCAGCATTTT.